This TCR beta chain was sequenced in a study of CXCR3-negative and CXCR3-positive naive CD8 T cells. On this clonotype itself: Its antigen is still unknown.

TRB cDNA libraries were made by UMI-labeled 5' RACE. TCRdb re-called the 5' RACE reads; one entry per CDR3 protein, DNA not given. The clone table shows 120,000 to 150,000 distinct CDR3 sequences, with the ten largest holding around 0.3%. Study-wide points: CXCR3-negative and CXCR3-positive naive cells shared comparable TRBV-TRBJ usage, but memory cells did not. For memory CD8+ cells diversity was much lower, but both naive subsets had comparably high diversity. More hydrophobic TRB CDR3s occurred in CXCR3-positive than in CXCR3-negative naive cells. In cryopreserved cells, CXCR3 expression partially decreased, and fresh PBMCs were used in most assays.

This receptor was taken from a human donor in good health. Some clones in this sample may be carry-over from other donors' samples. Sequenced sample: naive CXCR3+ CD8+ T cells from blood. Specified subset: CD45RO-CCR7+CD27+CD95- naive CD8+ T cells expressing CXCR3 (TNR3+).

The CDR3: CSAAGQLLYEQYF. The genes are TRBV20-1 and TRBJ2-7; TCRdb returns TRBD1, unconfirmable since there is no DNA. The CDR3 consists of 13 residues. The germline V gene has CDR1 DFQATT and CDR2 SNEGSKA (reference sequence).